The next 20 T cell receptor beta chains were all read from a single sample in a study of blood T cell repertoires in COVID-19. Libraries were prepared by immunoSEQ multiplex PCR; TCRdb keeps only in-frame clonotypes and omits some of them. The sample gives roughly 220,000 clones, 80% to 85% of which show up once; 8% to 9% is in the top ten. The specimen sequenced was peripheral blood. The receptor source for this set is a woman older than 75 with COVID-19, enrolled during active disease.

J is TRBJ1-6 and V is TRBV15; perhaps TRBD1 as D (5 bases). The CDR3 loop spans 17 amino acids. Germline CDR1 and CDR2: LNHNV and YYDKDF (reference sequence). V shed 0 bases and J shed 2 bases, with 11 bases lying between them. The CDR3 loop reads CATSREFRGAYNSPLHF. The CDR3 region has the DNA TGTGCCACCAGCAGAGAGTTTAGGGGCGCCTATAATTCACCCCTCCACTTT.

The gene calls are TRBV12-3 or TRBV12-4 and TRBJ1-3; no definite D call. The V gene lost 6 bases and the J gene lost 4 bases, with 10 bases spanning the gap. The CDR3 runs to 13 residues. CDR3: CASSPSGGNTIYF. Here the CDR3 DNA reads TGTGCCAGCAGCCCCTCAGGAGGAAACACCATATATTTT.

The chain couples TRBV11-2 to TRBJ1-1; D is uncertain. V gave up 7 bases and J gave up 8 bases, with 14 bases separating them. Germline V gene sequence: CDR1 SGHAT, CDR2 FQNNGV. The CDR3 has 12 amino acids. CDR3 bases: TGTGCCAGCACTAGTTCTCGGTTGGAAGCTTTCTTT. Its protein product is CASTSSRLEAFF.

The rearrangement links TRBV5-1 to TRBJ1-1; TRBD1 aligns across 7 bases. CDR1 SGHRS and CDR2 YFSETQ come from the germline V gene. With V trimmed by 4 bases and J by 4 bases, 7 bases remained unmatched. This CDR3 spans 14 amino acids. The CDR3 nucleotides are TGCGCCAGCAGCAGCCGAGGGGGCTTCACTGAAGCTTTCTTT. Translated, it gives CASSSRGGFTEAFF.

The table lists this clone with a few counts. CDR3 region: CASSPRQVSNYGYTF. CDR3 bases: TGCGCCAGCAGCCCCAGACAGGTTTCTAACTATGGCTACACCTTC. This rearrangement joins TRBV5-1 to TRBJ1-2; D possibly corresponds to TRBD1 (6 bases). Trimming took 4 bases from V and 0 from J, leaving 13 bases between them. The CDR3 contains 15 residues. Per germline, CDR1 SGHRS and CDR2 YFSETQ.

A single count supports this clone. The CDR3 DNA is TGTGCCAGCAGTTTAGTGCAGGGGACAGTTTTGTACTTC. Translated, it gives CASSLVQGTVLYF. The rearrangement joins TRBV6-2 or TRBV6-3 to TRBJ2-7, with 7 positions matching TRBD1. V lost 4 bases, J lost 12 bases, and 12 bases stayed unmatched. Per germline, CDR1 MNHEY and CDR2 SVGEGT. This CDR3 has 13 amino acids.

V is TRBV4-1 and J is TRBJ1-5; 9 bases map to TRBD1. CDR1 is MGHRA and CDR2 is YSYEKL in the germline V gene. The V and J ends lost 6 bases and 1 base, in that order; junction bases with no gene match: 7. The CDR3 is made up of 16 amino acids. This CDR3 is CASRGQGEGSNQPQHF. The CDR3 DNA is TGCGCCAGCAGGGGACAGGGTGAGGGGAGCAATCAGCCCCAGCATTTT.

The chain links TRBV6-6 to TRBJ1-3, with D hard to call. From germline, CDR1 is MNHNY and CDR2 SVGAGI (reference sequence). The CDR3 consists of 12 residues. DNA for the CDR3: TGTGCGTGGGAGGGCGATGGAAACACCATATATTTT. Residues: CAWEGDGNTIYF.

This clone came up once. V and J are TRBV29-1 and TRBJ2-2; a possible D gene is TRBD2 (5 bases). Trimming removed 7 bases at V and 5 bases at J, with 8 bases between. Per the germline V gene, CDR1 is SQVTM and CDR2 is ANQGSEA. This CDR3 is 11 amino acids long. Here the CDR3 reads CSARTTGELFF. The CDR3 DNA reads as TGCAGCGCCCGGACTACCGGGGAGCTGTTTTTT.

V gene TRBV28 combines with J gene TRBJ1-4; 7 bases match TRBD1. V lost 4 bases and J lost 7; bases outside the gene matches: 6. The germline V gene encodes CDR1 MDHEN and CDR2 SYDVKM. The CDR3 length is 14 residues. The CDR3 coding sequence is TGTGCCAGCAGTTCCAACCAGGGGGTTGAAAAACTGTTTTTT. Translated, it gives CASSSNQGVEKLFF.

The chain joins TRBV2 to TRBJ1-2; 10 positions agree with TRBD1. This CDR3 contains 14 residues. J lost 8 bases, V lost 8 bases, and 11 bases had no gene match. Germline CDR1 and CDR2: SNHLY and FYNNEI. The CDR3 DNA is TGTGCCAGCTGGGGAGGGACAGGGGTTTACGGCTACACCTTC. This gives the protein CASWGGTGVYGYTF.

This clone was counted once. The V and J genes are TRBV2 and TRBJ1-6, with a possible D match to TRBD1 (5 bases). Trimming shortened V by 5 bases and J by 6 bases, and 11 bases separated the two germline ends. Germline CDR1 SNHLY, CDR2 FYNNEI. CDR3 length: 14 residues. The CDR3: CASSITGSNSPLHF. In DNA form, the CDR3 reads TGTGCCAGCAGTATTACAGGCAGTAATTCACCCCTCCACTTT.

The table lists this clone with a few counts. This chain joins TRBV30 and TRBJ1-6; D might be TRBD1 (6 bases). The CDR3 consists of 13 residues. V dropped 0 bases and J dropped 14 bases, with 14 bases sitting between them. Per the germline V gene, CDR1 is GTSNPN and CDR2 is SVGIG (reference sequence). CDR3 bases: TGTGCCTGGAGTGTACAGGGCCGGACGACCCTCCACTTT. It codes for CAWSVQGRTTLHF.

The V call is TRBV7-3, the J call TRBJ2-5; 14 bases match TRBD2. Germline-derived CDR1 and CDR2 are SGHTA and FQGTGA. The V gene end was trimmed by 5 bases and the J gene end by 2 bases; junction bases not matched to a gene: 4. The CDR3 has 16 residues. The CDR3 region is CASSLGTSGGQETQYF. The CDR3 DNA reads TGTGCCAGCAGCCTTGGGACTAGCGGGGGACAAGAGACCCAGTACTTC.

In DNA form, the CDR3 reads TGTGCCAGCAGTGAAGGCGGCGGGGGAGCCAAAAACATTCAGTACTTC. Translated, it gives CASSEGGGGAKNIQYF. The J gene is TRBJ2-4, the V gene TRBV2; TRBD2 matches at 7 bases. Germline V CDR1 and CDR2: SNHLY, FYNNEI. The CDR3 loop spans 16 amino acids. V dropped 1 base and J dropped 0; count of bases not matched to a gene: 3.

This clone has just one count. The V call is TRBV7-2, the J call TRBJ2-3; 9 nucleotides line up with TRBD2. This CDR3 has 15 residues. The V and J ends lost 2 bases and 4 bases, in that order; junction bases with no gene match: 4. In germline, CDR1 is SGHTA, CDR2 FQGNSA. CDR3 sequence (DNA): TGTGCCAGCAGCTTACTTAGCGGGAGCCCAGATACGCAGTATTTT. Its protein is CASSLLSGSPDTQYF.

This clone was seen only a few times. CDR3 protein: CASSPGQGETQYF. As DNA, the CDR3 is TGTGCCAGCAGCCCCGGACAGGGCGAGACCCAGTACTTC. The V gene is TRBV5-4, the J gene TRBJ2-5; 8 bases fit TRBD1. The V segment lost 4 bases and the J segment 5 bases; nucleotides outside the gene matches: 4. This CDR3 comprises 13 residues. CDR1 is SGHNT, CDR2 YYREEE, per germline (reference sequence).

The chain links TRBV12-3 or TRBV12-4 to TRBJ1-4; 7 bases fit TRBD1. Losses at the gene ends were 7 bases for V and 8 bases for J; bases not matched to a gene: 7. This CDR3 has 13 amino acids. The CDR3 DNA reads as TGTGCCAGCAACCAGGGGGTAAGAGAAAAACTGTTTTTT. Its protein is CASNQGVREKLFF.

This clone came up once. The chain joins TRBV18 to TRBJ1-5; D ambiguous. The germline V gene encodes CDR1 KGHSH and CDR2 LQKENI. This CDR3 has 15 amino acids. The ends were cut back, 3 bases at V and 2 bases at J, with 11 bases in the middle. CDR3 sequence: CASSPGVMGNQPQHF. The CDR3 DNA follows: TGTGCCAGCTCACCCGGGGTAATGGGCAATCAGCCCCAGCATTTT.

The CDR3 region is CASSLPNFRGGEAFF. The CDR3 bases are TGTGCCAGCAGCTTGCCCAATTTTCGGGGAGGAGAAGCTTTCTTT. The chain joins TRBV5-6 to TRBJ1-1, with unresolved D. The CDR3 contains 15 residues. Trimming took 1 base from V and 8 from J, leaving 18 bases between them. Germline V CDR1 and CDR2: SGHDT, YYEEEE.